These 13 T cell receptor beta chains share one sample of origin, sequenced in a study of shared clonotypes between healthy human individuals. Positively selected for CCR7, the CD45RO-negative cells used as naive CD8 cells excluded terminally differentiated effector memory CD45RA+ cells. TCRdb keeps only in-frame clones here, not all; method: immunoSEQ multiplex PCR. The sample records millions of clones, approximately 94% being singletons. The source material was naive CD8+ T cells sorted from blood. These receptors all come from a man in his late teens or twenties in good health.

The rearrangement links TRBV10-2 to TRBJ1-1; 12 bases align to TRBD1. Germline CDR1 and CDR2: WSHSY and SAAADI. The CDR3 spans 18 residues. After removal of 7 bases from V and 1 base from J, the junction contained 13 bases not matched to a gene. The CDR3 spells CASTLGTGGEFANTEAFF. CDR3 DNA: TGCGCCAGCACTCTCGGGACAGGGGGCGAATTTGCGAACACTGAAGCTTTCTTT.

About this clone: The same CDR3 can be traced to other DNA sequences in this sample. The J gene is TRBJ2-3, the V gene TRBV5-1; TRBD2 might be the D (5 bases). Germline values: CDR1 SGHRS, CDR2 YFSETQ. This CDR3 is 15 amino acids long. V gave up 0 bases and J gave up 2 bases, with 10 bases separating them. The CDR3 DNA follows: TGCGCCAGCAGCTTGGACGGAGGATACACAGATACGCAGTATTTT. Translation gives CASSLDGGYTDTQYF.

This clone was picked up one time. The chain links TRBV11-2 to TRBJ2-3, with TRBD1 identical over 10 bases. This CDR3 has 16 residues. The V gene end was trimmed by 5 bases and the J gene end by 2 bases; junction bases not matched to a gene: 7. CDR1 SGHAT and CDR2 FQNNGV come from the germline V gene. CDR3 coding DNA: TGTGCCAGCAGCCCCGACAGGGGGCGCGACACAGATACGCAGTATTTT. Its protein product is CASSPDRGRDTDTQYF.

The J gene is TRBJ2-2, the V gene TRBV29-1; 12 bases are a match to TRBD2. Germline-derived CDR1 and CDR2 are SQVTM and ANQGSEA. The J segment lost 4 bases and the V segment lost 6 bases, leaving 3 bases of the junction unmatched. The CDR3 runs 14 residues. The CDR3 nucleotides read TGCAGCGTCTGGGGACTAGCGGGCACCGGGGAGCTGTTTTTT. Its protein is CSVWGLAGTGELFF.

A note on this clone: Other DNA sequences in the same sample also yield this CDR3. The chain has TRBV27 and TRBJ1-5, with TRBD1 as a possible D gene (6 bases). Trimming pared 6 bases from V and 1 base from J, leaving 10 bases between. CDR1 and CDR2 from the germline V gene are MNHEY and SMNVEV (reference sequence). This CDR3 has 14 residues. DNA for the CDR3: TGTGCCAGCAGGGCAGGGACAAGCAATCAGCCCCAGCATTTT. It specifies CASRAGTSNQPQHF.

The V and J genes are TRBV6-5 and TRBJ1-4; D not certain. V was cut by 4 bases and J by 5 bases, with 17 bases left in between. Germline lookup yields CDR1 MNHEY and CDR2 SVGAGI. The CDR3 extends over 16 amino acids. For the CDR3, the DNA is TGTGCCAGCAGTTTCAACCCGGGAGGGATAAATGAAAAACTGTTTTTT. It yields the protein CASSFNPGGINEKLFF.

This clone is a singleton in its sample. The chain joins TRBV7-3 to TRBJ2-4; D remains ambiguous. The germline gives CDR1 SGHTA, CDR2 FQGTGA. V shed 2 bases and J shed 8 bases, with 16 bases lying between them. The CDR3 consists of 15 residues. The CDR3 bases are TGTGCCAGCAGCTTATCGGCATCCCAAAGGGACATTCAGTACTTC. It is translated as CASSLSASQRDIQYF.

This clone came up once. This sequence joins TRBV5-4 and TRBJ2-7, with a weak D call TRBD1 (6 bases). This CDR3 contains 18 residues. Trimming shortened V by 3 bases and J by 5 bases, and 27 bases separated the two germline ends. Germline CDR1 reads SGHNT; CDR2 reads YYREEE (reference sequence). CDR3 in DNA: TGTGCCAGCAGCTCATACGAACCTACAGGGACGGTTAGCGACGAGCAGTACTTC. Protein: CASSSYEPTGTVSDEQYF.

The sample holds one count of this clone. This rearrangement joins TRBV4-3 to TRBJ1-6; unclear D gene. CDR1 and CDR2 from the germline V gene are LGHNA and YSLEER. The CDR3 has 13 amino acids. Trimming took off 0 bases at V and 7 bases at J, with 4 bases between the two ends. The CDR3 loop is CASSQDRNSPLHF. The CDR3 coding sequence is TGCGCCAGCAGCCAAGATAGGAATTCACCCCTCCACTTT.

Turning to this clone: Different DNA sequences within this sample yield the same CDR3. This chain connects TRBV9 to TRBJ2-3; 9 bases align to TRBD1. The ends lost 3 bases at V and 3 bases at J; junction bases unmatched: 2. This CDR3 contains 14 residues. Per germline, CDR1 SGDLS and CDR2 YYNGEE. The CDR3 sequence: CASSADRGTDTQYF. The CDR3 coding sequence is TGTGCCAGCAGCGCGGACAGGGGTACAGATACGCAGTATTTT.

This clone was seen once. J is TRBJ2-1 and V is TRBV4-1; D not certain. CDR1 is MGHRA and CDR2 is YSYEKL in the germline V gene. V was clipped by 5 bases and J by 9 bases, with 8 bases between them. The CDR3 totals 11 residues. As DNA, the CDR3 is TGCGCCAGCAGCTGGGCCGGTGAGCAGTTCTTC. This encodes CASSWAGEQFF.

The chain couples TRBV19 to TRBJ2-1, with a tentative D call TRBD2 (5 bases). Germline V lookup: CDR1 LNHDA, CDR2 SQIVND (reference sequence). The CDR3 length is 14 residues. Between the trimmed V and J ends, which lost 3 bases and 2 bases, there was a span of 8 bases. Written as DNA, the CDR3 is TGTGCCAGTAGTATCGTGGGAGCCTACAATGAGCAGTTCTTC. Encoded protein: CASSIVGAYNEQFF.

The table lists this clone with a count of one. Other DNA sequences from this sample encode an identical CDR3 as well. The chain carries TRBV4-1 and TRBJ2-7, with TRBD1 as a possible D gene (6 bases). The germline CDR1 and CDR2 sequences are MGHRA and YSYEKL. The CDR3 has 14 amino acids. Trimming left V 4 bases short and J 1 base short, with 11 bases between. CDR3 in DNA: TGCGCCAGCAGCCCTCGACAGGAATCCTACGAGCAGTACTTC. Its protein is CASSPRQESYEQYF.